This T cell receptor (beta chain) was profiled in a study of blood T cells in healthy people across ages (dated by TCRdb to between 2015 and 2017). Turning to the overall study: In model experiments, template switching captured about one uniquely barcoded TCR beta cDNA molecule for every two T cells. The study measured age-related changes in TCR beta repertoire diversity using deep sequencing normalized with unique cDNA molecular identifiers. The donors were split into four age groups: young (average around 15 years), middle-aged (39), aged (approximately 59) and long-lived (roughly 88). Donors of different ages were randomly distributed across sequencing lanes to avoid experimental bias. The study analyzed two additional independent replicas of 1 million unique cDNA reads from the same blood draw for two donors, one aged 18 to 30 and one aged 80 or older.

Libraries came from 5' RACE. The sequencer listed for this sample is Illumina HiSeq 2500. The second PCR ran for roughly 7 to 11 cycles and used a J-beta primer mix along with a sample-barcoded 5' primer. Each TCR beta cDNA molecule received a unique molecular identifier from a template-switch 5' adaptor carrying 12 random nucleotides. Each sample yielded at least 2.5 million CDR3-containing paired-end reads. All of the RNA was converted into first-strand cDNA using the Mint cDNA synthesis kit, with a TRBC-specific oligonucleotide serving as the primer. After uracil-DNA glycosylase treatment, a first 18-cycle PCR used universal primers M1SS and BC2_uni_R on all cDNA. Per the authors' processing: For normalization, 1 million high-quality reads, each with a distinct molecular identifier, were randomly selected from each sample. Instead of being binned into consensus sequences, reads that shared molecular identifiers were thrown out. MiTCR, set to a Q25 quality threshold and the strictest error-elimination algorithm, was used for CDR3 identification, clonotype clustering and error correction. A nonparametric unseen species model using Euler transformation provided a lower-bound estimate of total TCR beta diversity. In TCRdb, the public reads were trimmed at Q25 with fastp and aligned with MiXCR, with productive beta chains retained. Each entry merges the rows of one CDR3 protein and shows their most common DNA and genes. TCRdb, rather than the study authors, made the V and J calls. Counted in this sample were about 1,500,000 distinct CDR3 sequences; around 42% of them appeared once. The ten largest account for roughly 7.9% of the sample.

The donors were some 36 Caucasian individuals from Russia, aged 6 to 90 years, who were systemically healthy. Each donor gave about 9.2 milliliters of peripheral blood, drawn into EDTA-treated Vacutainer tubes. Ficoll-Paque density-gradient centrifugation was used to isolate PBMCs, with at least 7 million per sample. Total RNA, at least 6 micrograms per sample, was extracted from PBMCs with Trizol reagent. For every donor, flow cytometry on a PBMC aliquot measured the percentage of naive CD45RAhigh/CD27high T cells. Remarks on this clonotype: Its antigen is unknown. No much larger clone is present one base from it, and per-base qualities are unavailable.

The CDR1 and CDR2 encoded by the germline V gene are SNHLY and FYNNEI. The CDR3 measures 16 amino acids from cysteine to phenylalanine. The only DNA kept is the CDR3, 48 bases in frame from the first base. Trimming at the junction amounts to 2 bases on V and 0 bases on J, and the germline ends lie 13 bases apart. What the work shows at the level of the full study, not this receptor alone: The CMV infection status of donors was not known, potentially confounding age-related changes in expanded clonotypes. There was a strong correlation between observed TCR beta diversity and the percentage of naive T cells measured by flow cytometry. Estimates of total diversity from one million sequenced T cells were regarded as lower bounds and underestimates. Compared with the aged group, more naive CD4+ T cells, fewer expanded clones and increased TCR diversity were shown by the long-lived group, suggesting age selection. Bulk unsorted PBMC profiling prevented conclusive comparison of naive and antigen-experienced compartments. As age increased, observed TCR beta diversity per million T cells dropped in a roughly linear way, and a significant reduction was already evident by age roughly 36.

The receptor was derived from a young woman in good health. The material sequenced was blood. The rearranged segments are TRBV2 and TRBJ2-5, with the identity of the D gene unclear. The nucleotide sequence is given as TGTGCCAGCAGTGAAATACGTGGGAAAAACCAAGAGACCCAGTACTTC. It translates to CASSEIRGKNQETQYF.